This T cell receptor (beta chain) was sequenced in a study of blood T cell repertoires in COVID-19. The overall study: There were acute and convalescent COVID-19 samples, and they came from the United States, Italy and Spain.

In the authors' methods: Reference gene primer amplification gave estimated nucleated cell counts. TCRdb's copy holds only in-frame clones and misses some; the assay was immunoSEQ multiplex PCR. D and trimming were read from the DNA, whereas the V and J calls and clone size are those reported in that table. The sample shows about 76,000 clones, about 90% of them seen only once. V lost 5 bases and J lost 8; bases outside the gene matches: 11. CDR3 size: 15 residues. Germline V gene sequence: CDR1 LNHDA, CDR2 SQIVND (reference sequence). The genes are TRBV19 and TRBJ2-1; TRBD2 matches at 8 bases. The sequenced sample consisted of peripheral blood. This TCR was recovered from a human donor in a cohort sampled during active COVID-19. The CDR3 coding sequence is TGTGCCAGTAGTCCACAGGCGGGGGGTAATCATGAGCAGTTCTTC. Translating gives CASSPQAGGNHEQFF.